This T cell receptor (beta chain) is from a study of Graves' ophthalmopathy and Graves' hyperthyroidism. Broader study findings: The blood repertoire also included most expanded thyroid clonotypes above 0.001 frequency.

Researchers took RNA transcripts and amplified TCR beta CDR3 regions from them. HTBI-primed first-round RT-PCR preceded second-round multiplex PCR. TCRdb reprocessed the multiplex PCR reads via MiXCR and lists one record per CDR3 protein. This sample carries about 370,000 distinct CDR3 sequences, about a sixth of them seen once, and the ten largest clones take 1.5% to 2%. At least ten counts were recorded for this clonotype. Its matching antigen is unknown. Sequences were obtained from peripheral blood. This sequence was found in a young woman with Graves' ophthalmopathy.

CDR3 nucleotides: TGCGCCAGCAGCTTCTGGGGGACAGGGAGCTCCTACGAGCAGTACTTC. Encoded protein: CASSFWGTGSSYEQYF. The J gene is TRBJ2-7, the V gene TRBV5-1; 9 nucleotides agree with TRBD1. This CDR3 has 16 amino acids. The V and J ends lost 2 bases and 0 bases, in that order; junction bases with no gene match: 6. Germline CDR1 is SGHRS and CDR2 is YFSETQ. The entire variable domain, with the rest obtained from reference TRBV5-1 and TRBJ2-7, is as follows: KAGVTQTPRYLIKTRGQQVTLSCSPISGHRSVSWYQQTPGQGLQFLFEYFSETQRNKGNFPGRFSGRQFSNSRSEMNVSTLELGDSALYLCASSFWGTGSSYEQYFGPGTRLTVT.